The clone carrying this TCR beta chain came up many times. This record belongs to a study of metastatic and nonmetastatic thyroid tumors. Germline values: CDR1 SEHNR, CDR2 FQNEAQ (reference sequence). The germline V and J ends were trimmed by 2 bases and 4 bases, with 15 bases remaining between them. The CDR3 contains 15 residues. TCRdb used MiXCR to call clones anew from the PCR reads. The repertoire holds about 41,000 clones, with 25% to 30% as singletons. Not a single patient had been given any form of treatment at any point before undergoing thyroid surgery. V usage is TRBV7-9 and J usage is TRBJ2-7; D possibly matches TRBD1 or TRBD2 (5 bases each). Sequencing input: blood. The source is a male donor with papillary thyroid cancer or a benign thyroid nodule (not recorded which). Some clones in this sample may be carry-over from other donors' samples. The CDR3 loop is CASSLIKGDVYEQYF. CDR3 nucleotides: TGTGCCAGCAGCTTAATCAAAGGGGACGTTTACGAGCAGTACTTC.